The 15 T cell receptor beta chains below were found in one sample sequenced in a study of blood T cell repertoires in COVID-19. Data came from immunoSEQ multiplex PCR; TCRdb stores just in-frame clones and leaves some out. The sample lists some 670,000 clones; just under 90% were seen once. The specimen was peripheral blood. These receptor sequences come from a woman aged 18 to 35 with acute or convalescent COVID-19.

The CDR3 DNA sequence: TGCGCCAGCAGCTTGGAGCCTAGCGCCACAGATACGCAGTATTTT. Translation: CASSLEPSATDTQYF. This chain joins TRBV5-1 and TRBJ2-3, with a possible D match to TRBD2 (6 bases). This CDR3 is built from 15 residues. The germline CDR1 and CDR2 sequences are SGHRS and YFSETQ. Trimming stripped 0 bases from V and 2 bases from J, with 10 bases between.

The chain employs TRBV7-9 and TRBJ1-2, with 11 bases identical to TRBD1. The ends lost 3 bases at V and 8 bases at J; junction bases unmatched: 5. Germline lookup yields CDR1 SEHNR and CDR2 FQNEAQ (reference sequence). The CDR3 runs 14 residues. The CDR3 region has the DNA TGTGCCAGCAGCTTGGACAGGGGGCTGGAGGGCTACACCTTC. It yields the protein CASSLDRGLEGYTF.

V is TRBV6-5 and J is TRBJ1-2; no definite D call. The CDR3 is made up of 13 amino acids. V lost 6 bases, J lost 2 bases, and 10 bases lay in between. CDR1 MNHEY and CDR2 SVGAGI come from the germline V gene. This chain's CDR3 is CASSRDYNYGYTF. The CDR3, as DNA: TGTGCCAGCAGCCGAGACTACAACTATGGCTACACCTTC.

V usage is TRBV6-5 and J usage is TRBJ1-3; D is unresolved. The V gene lost 7 bases and the J gene lost 3 bases, with 16 bases spanning the gap. CDR3 length equals 15 residues. CDR1 is MNHEY, CDR2 SVGAGI, per germline. This CDR3 reads CASTPHGLDGNTIYF. The CDR3, as DNA: TGTGCCAGCACCCCACACGGGTTAGATGGAAACACCATATATTTT.

V and J are TRBV5-1 and TRBJ1-3, with TRBD1 matching over 11 bases. V shed 7 bases and J 2 bases; nucleotides not matched to a gene: 2. CDR1 is SGHRS and CDR2 is YFSETQ in the germline V gene. The CDR3 has 14 amino acids. This CDR3 reads CASGTGGTGNTIYF. The CDR3, as DNA: TGCGCCAGCGGGACAGGGGGGACTGGAAACACCATATATTTT.

The genes are TRBV19 and TRBJ2-7; 11 nucleotides match TRBD1. The V segment lost 6 bases and the J segment 3 bases; nucleotides outside the gene matches: 7. The CDR3 covers 15 residues. Germline loops: CDR1 LNHDA, CDR2 SQIVND (reference sequence). This CDR3 reads CASRHTDRGLYEQYF. CDR3 sequence (DNA): TGTGCCAGTAGACACACGGACAGGGGGCTCTACGAGCAGTACTTC.

This clone was recorded once. The rearrangement links TRBV5-5 to TRBJ1-4; D remains unclear. Between the trimmed V and J ends, which lost 2 bases and 4 bases, there was a span of 9 bases. The CDR3 is made up of 14 amino acids. Germline-derived CDR1 and CDR2 are SGHKS and YYEKEE (reference sequence). CDR3 region: CASSFGGFNEKLFF. Written as DNA, the CDR3 is TGTGCCAGCAGCTTCGGCGGGTTTAATGAAAAACTGTTTTTT.

This clone was counted only a few times. Here the CDR3 DNA reads TGTGCCAGTACCCAGGGGGGCAGCAATCAGCCCCAGCATTTT. Translating it yields CASTQGGSNQPQHF. The chain links TRBV19 to TRBJ1-5; 7 positions agree with TRBD1. The germline V gene has CDR1 LNHDA and CDR2 SQIVND (reference sequence). The CDR3 has 14 residues. V trimming: 7 bases; J trimming: 1 base; junction bases outside the gene matches: 4.

Of note for this clone: Sequence at one end of the junction differs from germline and may be a read error. This chain links TRBV30 with TRBJ2-7; TRBD1 is a possible D gene (5 bases). From germline, CDR1 is GTSNPN and CDR2 SVGIG (reference sequence). The CDR3 spans 13 residues. The CDR3 DNA reads as TGTGCCTGGTGTGTGCGTCAGGGTCGTGAGCAGTACTTC. Its protein is CAWCVRQGREQYF.

This chain joins TRBV30 and TRBJ1-6; D call uncertain. The CDR3 is 14 residues long. CDR1 and CDR2 (germline): GTSNPN, SVGIG (reference sequence). Trimming removed 0 bases at V and 8 bases at J, with 11 bases between. The CDR3, as DNA: TGTGCCTGGAGTGTACGAGGGAAACATTCACCCCTCCACTTT. Encoded protein: CAWSVRGKHSPLHF.

V is TRBV4-1 and J is TRBJ2-3; D remains unclear. The CDR3 extends over 17 amino acids. CDR1 and CDR2 from the germline V gene are MGHRA and YSYEKL. Trimming took 0 bases from V and 0 from J, leaving 13 bases between them. CDR3 sequence (DNA): TGCGCCAGCAGCCAAGAGGTCGGAACAGCTAGCACAGATACGCAGTATTTT. It translates to CASSQEVGTASTDTQYF.

This chain joins TRBV7-9 and TRBJ2-7; TRBD1 aligns across 7 bases. Per the germline V gene, CDR1 is SEHNR and CDR2 is FQNEAQ (reference sequence). The CDR3 runs to 14 residues. The J segment lost 4 bases and the V segment lost 1 base, leaving 4 bases of the junction unmatched. Here the CDR3 reads CASSLVGTAYEQYF. The CDR3 nucleotides are TGTGCCAGCAGCTTAGTCGGGACAGCGTACGAGCAGTACTTC.

The V call is TRBV21-1, the J call TRBJ2-3; the tabulated D call, TRBD1, remains unverified against the DNA. TRBV21-1 corresponds to a pseudogene. The CDR3 has 15 amino acids. In DNA form, the CDR3 reads TGTGCCAGCAGCAGTCTGGGACAGGGCACAGATACGCAGTATTTT. Its translation: CASSSLGQGTDTQYF.

This chain joins TRBV10-3 and TRBJ1-1; TRBD1 aligns across 8 bases. CDR1 and CDR2 from the germline V gene are ENHRY and SYGVKD. Trimming cost V 3 bases and J 1 base; bases outside gene matches: 4. This CDR3 contains 15 residues. DNA for the CDR3: TGTGCCATCAGTGAAGGGACAGGCGAGAACACTGAAGCTTTCTTT. Encoded protein: CAISEGTGENTEAFF.

V is TRBV7-6 and J is TRBJ2-7; 8 nucleotides line up with TRBD2. The ends lost 2 bases at V and 7 bases at J; junction bases unmatched: 16. CDR1 is SGHVS and CDR2 is FNYEAQ in the germline V gene. CDR3 size: 17 residues. The CDR3: CASSLTPPGGRGMEQYF. CDR3 coding DNA: TGTGCCAGCAGCTTAACTCCTCCGGGAGGGAGGGGAATGGAGCAGTACTTC.